Listed below are T cell receptor beta chains from one sample, sequenced in a study of cytomegalovirus exposure and HLA in healthy donors. TCRdb's table, derived via immunoSEQ multiplex PCR, lists solely in-frame clones and lacks some. Here the sample spans around 150,000 clones, around four fifths being singletons. The source material was PBMCs. All receptors derive from a male donor in good health and CMV-seronegative. CDR3s include the opening cysteine and the closing phenylalanine or tryptophan. D genes are given only for firm matches. A clone size is listed for some rows: how often the clone was seen (once, few, many), or a class if it is expanded.

cdr3_aa cdr3_nt d_call j_call v_call clone_size
CASSSRQDGNQPQHF TGTGCCAGTAGTTCAAGACAGGATGGCAATCAGCCCCAGCATTTT - TRBJ1-5 TRBV19 -
CASSYSTGGNYGYTF TGTGCCAGCAGTTACTCGACAGGGGGTAACTATGGCTACACCTTC TRBD1 TRBJ1-2 TRBV6-5 -
CASKQGASTDTQYF TGTGCCAGCAAACAAGGGGCTAGCACAGATACGCAGTATTTT - TRBJ2-3 TRBV27 few
CASGVQGEGDEQFF TGTGCTAGTGGCGTACAGGGGGAGGGCGATGAGCAGTTCTTC - TRBJ2-1 TRBV12-5 -
CATRQGLKTQYF TGTGCCACCCGACAGGGACTGAAGACCCAGTACTTC - TRBJ2-5 TRBV28 once
CAISTGVLGYTF TGTGCCATCAGTACAGGGGTTCTGGGCTACACCTTC TRBD1 TRBJ1-2 TRBV10-3 -
CASSPYTEAFF TGTGCCAGCAGCCCCTACACTGAAGCTTTCTTT - TRBJ1-1 TRBV7-2 few
CASSPSAGSGRANEQYF TGTGCCAGCAGCCCCTCGGCGGGTAGCGGGAGGGCTAACGAGCAGTACTTC TRBD2 TRBJ2-7 TRBV9 -
CASSQGTSYSPLHF TGTGCCAGCAGTCAGGGGACAAGTTATTCACCCCTCCACTTT - TRBJ1-6 TRBV11-1 -
CAIRGTSGGGETQYF TGTGCCATCAGGGGGACTAGCGGGGGTGGAGAGACCCAGTACTTC TRBD2 TRBJ2-5 TRBV10-3 -
CASSTRTVNTGELFF TGTGCCAGTAGTACCCGGACAGTGAACACCGGGGAGCTGTTTTTT - TRBJ2-2 TRBV19 -
CSVEDTGSGNEQFF TGCAGCGTTGAAGATACAGGGTCCGGCAATGAGCAGTTCTTC - TRBJ2-1 TRBV29-1 few
CASSITTGSGETQYF TGCGCCAGCAGCATTACCACAGGGTCCGGGGAGACCCAGTACTTC - TRBJ2-5 TRBV5-1 -
CASSPRGGRGGEMNTEAFF TGTGCCAGCTCACCCCGCGGGGGGAGAGGGGGCGAAATGAACACTGAAGCTTTCTTT TRBD1 TRBJ1-1 TRBV18 -
CASTQDRNEKLFF TGTGCCAGCACCCAGGACAGGAATGAAAAACTGTTTTTT TRBD1 TRBJ1-4 TRBV2 -
CASSPRTGRNNEKLFF TGTGCCAGCTCACCTAGGACAGGGCGGAATAATGAAAAACTGTTTTTT TRBD1 TRBJ1-4 TRBV18 -
CASSIGRGPDSPLHF TGTGCCAGCAGCATAGGGAGGGGACCCGATTCACCCCTCCACTTT - TRBJ1-6 TRBV27 -
CASSSAGAGNTIYF TGCGCCAGCAGCTCAGCAGGGGCTGGAAACACCATATATTTT - TRBJ1-3 TRBV5-1 once
CASSDSPTSAISYEQYF TGCGCCAGCAGTGACTCCCCGACTAGCGCGATCTCCTACGAGCAGTACTTC TRBD2 TRBJ2-7 TRBV10-1 -
CASSIETGAMNTEAFF TGTGCCAGTAGTATCGAAACAGGAGCAATGAACACTGAAGCTTTCTTT - TRBJ1-1 TRBV19 few
CASSPGQIYGYTF TGTGCCAGCAGCCCTGGACAGATCTATGGCTACACCTTC - TRBJ1-2 TRBV28 -
CASTPGQGTKNIQYF TGTGCCAGCACTCCAGGACAGGGTACCAAAAACATTCAGTACTTC TRBD1 TRBJ2-4 TRBV28 few
CASSLLGGGANVLTF TGTGCCAGCAGCTTGCTTGGAGGGGGGGCCAACGTCCTGACTTTC - TRBJ2-6 TRBV5-4 -
CASSPLHLADTDTQYF TGTGCCAGCAGCCCTCTTCACCTAGCGGACACAGATACGCAGTATTTT TRBD2 TRBJ2-3 TRBV28 -
CASRSPTGPLHTEAFF TGTGCCAGCAGAAGCCCGACAGGGCCCCTTCACACTGAAGCTTTCTTT TRBD1 TRBJ1-1 TRBV2 -
CASSPRWSNQPQHF TGTGCCAGCAGCCCGCGTTGGAGCAATCAGCCCCAGCATTTT - TRBJ1-5 TRBV7-2 -
CASSLAQGAPSPLHF TGTGCCAGCAGCTTAGCCCAGGGGGCCCCCTCACCCCTCCACTTT TRBD1 TRBJ1-6 TRBV7-2 -
CASSFGQGVTEAFF TGTGCCAGCAGCTTCGGACAGGGCGTAACTGAAGCTTTCTTT TRBD1 TRBJ1-1 TRBV13 -
CASSLTGVNSPLHF TGTGCCAGCAGCTTGACAGGGGTTAATTCACCCCTCCACTTT TRBD1 TRBJ1-6 TRBV7-9 -
CASSQSDEAWDSPLHF TGCGCCAGCAGCCAATCGGATGAGGCCTGGGATTCACCCCTCCACTTT - TRBJ1-6 TRBV4-1 -
CASSQSGIGTNEKLFF TGCGCCAGCAGCCAATCAGGGATAGGGACTAATGAAAAACTGTTTTTT - TRBJ1-4 TRBV4-3 -
CASSLVRVGHGYTF TGCGCCAGCAGCTTGGTCAGGGTGGGCCATGGCTACACCTTC - TRBJ1-2 TRBV5-1 -
CASSPWLGGRDEQFF TGCGCCAGCAGCCCCTGGTTAGGGGGTCGGGATGAGCAGTTCTTC - TRBJ2-1 TRBV4-3 -